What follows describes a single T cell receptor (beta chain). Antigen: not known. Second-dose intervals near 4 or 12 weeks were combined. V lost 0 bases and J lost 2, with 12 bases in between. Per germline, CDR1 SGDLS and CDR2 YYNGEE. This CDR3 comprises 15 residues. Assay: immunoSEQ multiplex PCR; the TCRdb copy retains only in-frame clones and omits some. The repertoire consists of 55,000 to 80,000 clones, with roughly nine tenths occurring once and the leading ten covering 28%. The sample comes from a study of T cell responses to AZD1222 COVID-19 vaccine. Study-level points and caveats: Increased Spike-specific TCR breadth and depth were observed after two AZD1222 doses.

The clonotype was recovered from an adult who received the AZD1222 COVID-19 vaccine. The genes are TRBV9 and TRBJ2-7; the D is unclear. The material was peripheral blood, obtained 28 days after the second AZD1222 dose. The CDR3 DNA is TGTGCCAGCAGCGTAGAAGTAGGGATTGCCTACGAGCAGTACTTC. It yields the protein CASSVEVGIAYEQYF.